This entry describes one T cell receptor (beta chain). Losses at the gene ends were 5 bases for V and 4 bases for J; bases not matched to a gene: 10. The CDR3 contains 15 residues. From germline, CDR1 is SEHNR and CDR2 FQNEAQ (reference sequence). Source study methods: Researchers report that nucleated cell counts were estimated from reference gene primer amplification. Method: immunoSEQ multiplex PCR; TCRdb's copy keeps in-frame clones and lacks some. V and J calls and clone size come straight from that table; D and trimming were deduced from the DNA. The sample lists approximately 320,000 clones, roughly 85% occurring once. The record originates from a study of blood T cell repertoires in COVID-19. Overall study context: The analysed material was cDNA or gDNA that came from T cells, B-cell-depleted T cells, or PBMCs.

The sequence was obtained from a human donor in a cohort sampled during active COVID-19. The V gene is TRBV7-9, the J gene TRBJ1-1; 7 bases align to TRBD1. The source material was peripheral blood. CDR3 sequence (DNA): TGTGCCAGCAGCCCAGCTGAACAGGGGAGCACTGAAGCTTTCTTT. As protein: CASSPAEQGSTEAFF.